The 12 T cell receptor beta chains below all came from one sample that was sequenced in a study of shared clonotypes between healthy human individuals. Data came from immunoSEQ multiplex PCR; TCRdb stores just in-frame clones and leaves some out. The table records approximately 2.5 million clones, around 90% of them present only once. Sample: naive CD4+ T cells sorted from blood. Noted subset: CD45RA+ positively selected. The source is a man younger than 35 in good health.

CDR3 sequence reads: CASSQGGRDGNTEAFF. The CDR3 DNA sequence: TGCGCCAGCAGCCAAGGGGGAAGGGACGGGAACACTGAAGCTTTCTTT. The J gene is TRBJ1-1, the V gene TRBV4-1; perhaps TRBD1 as D (5 bases). The V end was cut by 1 base, the J end by 1 base, with 13 bases between. This CDR3 has 16 amino acids. Germline V gene lookup returns CDR1 MGHRA and CDR2 YSYEKL.

The V and J genes are TRBV2 and TRBJ2-2; tentatively, D is TRBD2 (6 bases). This CDR3 spans 14 amino acids. The germline CDR1 and CDR2 sequences are SNHLY and FYNNEI. The ends were cut back, 4 bases at V and 5 bases at J, with 11 bases in the middle. CDR3 amino acids: CASSGRAKTGELFF. In DNA, the CDR3 is TGTGCCAGCAGTGGGAGGGCCAAGACCGGGGAGCTGTTTTTT.

This rearrangement joins TRBV6-1 to TRBJ2-6; the D is unclear. Looked up from germline, CDR1 is MNHNS and CDR2 is SASEGT. Between the trimmed V and J ends, which lost 4 bases and 0 bases, there was a span of 13 bases. The CDR3 runs 17 residues. The CDR3 region is CASSGDGILSGANVLTF. DNA for the CDR3: TGTGCCAGCAGTGGTGACGGCATCCTCTCTGGGGCCAACGTCCTGACTTTC.

The chain is built from TRBV7-2 and TRBJ2-7, with a weak D call TRBD2 (5 bases). The CDR3 has 15 amino acids. CDR1 is SGHTA and CDR2 is FQGNSA in the germline V gene. Between the trimmed V and J ends, which lost 3 bases and 2 bases, there was a span of 14 bases. CDR3 DNA: TGTGCCAGCAGCTTCGGTAGGACTGCTACCTACGAGCAGTACTTC. Residues: CASSFGRTATYEQYF.

V gene TRBV6-4 combines with J gene TRBJ2-3; D is possibly TRBD2 (6 bases). The germline V gene has CDR1 MRHNA and CDR2 SNTAGT. CDR3 length: 14 residues. V lost 3 bases, J lost 4 bases, and 11 bases lay in between. The CDR3 coding sequence is TGTGCCAGCAGTGAGTGGCGGGGCTCAGATACGCAGTATTTT. Residues: CASSEWRGSDTQYF.

The V call is TRBV6-6, the J call TRBJ2-1, with no clear D. Germline V gene sequence: CDR1 MNHNY, CDR2 SVGAGI (reference sequence). This CDR3 is built from 15 residues. V dropped 6 bases and J dropped 1 base, with 13 bases sitting between them. The CDR3 here is CASSHTGVSYNEQFF. The CDR3 coding sequence is TGTGCCAGCAGCCACACTGGAGTGTCCTACAATGAGCAGTTCTTC.

The chain links TRBV10-3 to TRBJ2-2; D unclear. Germline loops: CDR1 ENHRY, CDR2 SYGVKD. Trimming left V 11 bases short and J 5 bases short, with 15 bases between. This CDR3 region has 13 residues. As DNA, the CDR3 is TGTGCCGCCAACAAAATGGATACCGGGGAGCTGTTTTTT. Its translation: CAANKMDTGELFF.

The chain combines TRBV19 with TRBJ2-5, with TRBD2 matching over 11 bases. CDR1 is LNHDA and CDR2 is SQIVND in the germline V gene (reference sequence). V shed 5 bases and J 5 bases; nucleotides not matched to a gene: 10. CDR3 length: 16 residues. CDR3 sequence reads: CASSQLAGGPSETQYF. DNA for the CDR3: TGTGCCAGTAGTCAGCTAGCGGGGGGCCCTTCTGAGACCCAGTACTTC.

The rearrangement joins TRBV6-1 to TRBJ2-6; D not certain. CDR1 is MNHNS, CDR2 SASEGT, per germline. The CDR3 runs 16 residues. The germline V and J ends were trimmed by 3 bases and 2 bases, with 11 bases remaining between them. The CDR3, as DNA: TGTGCCAGCAGTGACGTCGCGGCGACTGGGGCCAACGTCCTGACTTTC. Its protein product is CASSDVAATGANVLTF.

The rearrangement links TRBV23-1 to TRBJ1-4; 7 nucleotides match TRBD1. TRBV23-1 is designated an ORF whose function remains uncertain. V dropped 8 bases and J dropped 2; count of bases not matched to a gene: 2. The CDR3 runs 13 residues. Written as DNA, the CDR3 is TGCGCCAGCCTGGGACAGACTAATGAAAAACTGTTTTTT. Its translation is CASLGQTNEKLFF.

The V and J genes are TRBV18 and TRBJ2-3; tentatively, D is TRBD1 (5 bases). The CDR3 has 16 amino acids. V lost 0 bases and J 0 bases, leaving 10 bases between the germline ends. CDR1 is KGHSH and CDR2 is LQKENI in the germline V gene. The CDR3, as DNA: TGTGCCAGCTCACCACCAGACAGAGTTAGCACAGATACGCAGTATTTT. Translation gives CASSPPDRVSTDTQYF.

The V call is TRBV6-5, the J call TRBJ2-7; weak D call: TRBD2 (6 bases). Trimming left V 7 bases short and J 1 base short, with 14 bases between. Germline V gene sequence: CDR1 MNHEY, CDR2 SVGAGI. The CDR3 contains 14 residues. This CDR3 reads CASTPGGVSYEQYF. Written as DNA, the CDR3 is TGTGCCAGCACACCGGGCGGGGTATCCTACGAGCAGTACTTC.